These T cell receptor beta chains were read from a single sample in a study of CD8 T cells in Susac syndrome. From the immunoSEQ multiplex PCR reads, TCRdb called clonotypes with MiXCR, one entry per CDR3 protein. The sample yields about 120,000 distinct CDR3 sequences, approximately 94% seen once. Sequenced sample: CD4+ T cells from PBMCs. The source is a human donor in good health. CDR3s include the opening cysteine and the closing phenylalanine or tryptophan. D genes are given only for firm matches.

V gene,D gene,J gene,CDR3 DNA,CDR3 protein
TRBV11-2,NA,TRBJ1-6,TGTGCCAGCAGCTCACTGCGGAACCCGTCCCCCCTCCACTTT,CASSSLRNPSPLHF
TRBV15,NA,TRBJ2-5,TGTGCCACGTCAGTGGGGGGTGGTAGCGAAGAGACCCAGTACTTC,CATSVGGGSEETQYF
TRBV6-6,TRBD1,TRBJ1-2,TGTGCCAGCAAAACCCCAGGGGGCGCAGAGGGCTACACCTTC,CASKTPGGAEGYTF
TRBV7-9,NA,TRBJ2-5,TGTGCCAGCAGCTTGCGGACACCGCCGGAGACCCAGTACTTC,CASSLRTPPETQYF
TRBV6-6,TRBD1,TRBJ1-5,TGTGCCAGCAGCCAGGGACAGGGGGCCTCCACGTCGCCCCAGCATTTT,CASSQGQGASTSPQHF
TRBV6-5,TRBD2,TRBJ2-1,TGTGCCAGCAGGTATAGGCTAGCGGGGCCCAATGAGCAGTTCTTC,CASRYRLAGPNEQFF
TRBV3-1,NA,TRBJ2-1,TGTGCCAGCAGCCAAGGGAGGCTAGCAACGCAGTTCTTC,CASSQGRLATQFF
TRBV12-3/TRBV12-4,TRBD1,TRBJ1-5,TGTGCCAGCAGTCCCGCCGGAGGGACAGGGGGCCAGCCCCAGCATTTT,CASSPAGGTGGQPQHF
TRBV4-3,NA,TRBJ2-1,TGCGCCAGCAGCCAAGCCTTTAGCGGACCTCCATACAATGAGCAGTTCTTC,CASSQAFSGPPYNEQFF
TRBV6-5,TRBD2,TRBJ2-7,TGTGCCAGCAGTTACTCCGGGAGGGGGGGCGAGCAGTACTTC,CASSYSGRGGEQYF
TRBV10-3,NA,TRBJ1-5,TGTGCCATCAAGTCTCACATCGCAAATCAGCCCCAGCATTTT,CAIKSHIANQPQHF
TRBV1,NA,TRBJ1-2,TGCACCAGCAGCCAAGAAGGCCAGTTGGGGATACAATATGGCTACACCTTC,CTSSQEGQLGIQYGYTF
TRBV5-1,TRBD2,TRBJ2-5,TGCGCCAGCGATTGGAGAGCGGGAGGAGAGACCCAGTACTTC,CASDWRAGGETQYF
TRBV9,TRBD2,TRBJ2-5,TGTGCCAGCAGCCTAGCGGGACCCCCAGGAGAGACCCAGTACTTC,CASSLAGPPGETQYF
TRBV7-2,TRBD1,TRBJ2-5,TGTGCCAGCAGCGTCGGGACAGGGGGGACCCAGTACTTC,CASSVGTGGTQYF
TRBV12-3/TRBV12-4,NA,TRBJ1-2,TGTGCCAGCAGTTTAGGCACAGAAAACTATGGCTACACCTTC,CASSLGTENYGYTF
TRBV5-4,TRBD2,TRBJ2-1,TGTGCCAGCAGCTTGGGGACTAGCGGAGCCAATGAGCAGTTCTTC,CASSLGTSGANEQFF